This paragraph covers one T cell receptor beta chain sequence. As yet, its antigen is unknown. The CDR3 length is 17 residues. This sample was taken from a study of T cells expressing NK-cell markers. Study background: TCR beta repertoires came from sorted CD3+CD56+NKG2C+, CD3+CD56+NKG2C- and CD3+CD56-NKG2C+ T cells.

General observations from the study: Dominant NKG2C+ clonotypes accounted for about 1.0-8% of CD8+ T cells in about six donors.

5'RACE template switching with UMIs produced the TCR beta cDNA. TCRdb reprocessed the 5' RACE reads; each CDR3 protein has one entry and no DNA is given. The record lists about 370,000 distinct CDR3 sequences, of which the ten most abundant hold around 10%. The TCR comes from a woman in her fifties or sixties in good health. The sample comprised blood T cells: a sorted CD56 or NKG2C T cell subset, CD4+ or CD8+ T cells, or bulk PBMC T cells (not recorded which). This sequence joins TRBV12-3 or TRBV12-4 and TRBJ2-1; TCRdb names TRBD2, which stays unverified in the absence of DNA. The chain's CDR3 is CASRKLAGGESYNEQFF.